The clone carrying this T cell receptor (beta chain) was counted ten times or more. For TCR, cDNA came from 5'RACE template switching, which added a universal primer site and UMIs. In TCRdb, the 5' RACE reads were re-called with MiXCR into one record per CDR3 protein. The data contain a few hundred thousand distinct CDR3 sequences, around 3.6% of them singletons. The entry originates in a study of T cells after yellow fever vaccination. About the research overall: When fractions had low cell numbers, they were prepared with SMART-Seq v4 Ultra Low Input.

The sequenced sample was PBMCs, obtained on the day of the yellow fever booster vaccination. This sequence was found in a man between 18 and 35 years old who received the YFV17D yellow fever vaccine.

Written as DNA, the CDR3 is TGCAGTCCCCTGGGCCCCGGGAATGGTAATGAAAAACTGTTTTTT. It encodes CSPLGPGNGNEKLFF. The rearrangement joins TRBV20-1 to TRBJ1-4; no clear D gene. The CDR3 totals 15 residues. CDR1 is DFQATT, CDR2 SNEGSKA, per germline (reference sequence). Trimming took off 8 bases at V and 4 bases at J, with 20 bases between the two ends.